These 7 T cell receptor beta chains were sequenced from one sample in a study of blood T cell repertoires in COVID-19. The table came from immunoSEQ multiplex PCR; TCRdb's copy has only in-frame clones and leaves some out. The sample lists 20,000 to 25,000 clones, about 78% occurring once. Sequenced: peripheral blood. Receptors were obtained from a man in his sixties with active COVID-19.

CDR3 residues: CASSFGTDYGYTF. The CDR3 nucleotides read TGTGCCAGCAGTTTTGGGACAGACTATGGCTACACCTTC. The chain has TRBV12-3 or TRBV12-4 and TRBJ1-2, with TRBD1 identical over 7 bases. The V and J ends lost 3 bases and 3 bases, in that order; junction bases with no gene match: 1. The CDR3 runs to 13 residues.

V usage is TRBV3-1 (or the pseudogene TRBV3-2) and J usage is TRBJ2-2, with 7 bases fitting TRBD1. The ends lost 2 bases at V and 7 bases at J; junction bases unmatched: 4. Germline values: CDR1 LGHDT, CDR2 YNNKEL (reference sequence). The CDR3 extends over 14 amino acids. The CDR3, as DNA: TGTGCCAGCAGCCAAACAGGGGTGGACGGGGAGCTGTTTTTT. Encoded protein: CASSQTGVDGELFF.

The chain recombines TRBV19 with TRBJ2-1, with a tentative D call TRBD2 (5 bases). Germline CDR1 reads LNHDA; CDR2 reads SQIVND (reference sequence). This CDR3 is built from 12 residues. The V end lost 2 bases, the J end lost 9 bases, and 8 bases lay between the germline ends. CDR3 sequence: CASSIRGTEQFF. The CDR3 DNA reads as TGTGCCAGTAGTATACGGGGAACTGAGCAGTTCTTC.

The count of this clone is one. The CDR3 bases are TGTGCCAGCAGCACGCAATCTCGGGAGACCTACGAGCAGTACTTC. Amino acid sequence: CASSTQSRETYEQYF. The rearrangement links TRBV7-2 to TRBJ2-7, with a possible D match to TRBD2 (6 bases). The CDR3 totals 15 residues. Germline V gives CDR1 SGHTA, CDR2 FQGNSA. Trimming cost V 5 bases and J 2 bases, with 16 bases left between them. The whole variable domain, filled in from reference TRBV7-2 and TRBJ2-7, reads GAGVSQSPSNKVTEKGKDVELRCDPISGHTALYWYRQSLGQGLEFLIYFQGNSAPDKSGLPSDRFSAERTGGSVSTLTIQRTQQEDSAVYLCASSTQSRETYEQYFGPGTRLTVT.

V is TRBV11-2 and J is TRBJ1-1, with D possibly matching TRBD1 (6 bases). Germline V gene lookup returns CDR1 SGHAT and CDR2 FQNNGV. Trimming pared 1 base from V and 1 base from J, leaving 7 bases between. This CDR3 comprises 14 residues. CDR3 in DNA: TGTGCCAGCAGCTTAGGGACAGAGAACACTGAAGCTTTCTTT. Residues: CASSLGTENTEAFF.

This clone is a singleton in its sample. This chain connects TRBV5-1 to TRBJ1-3; D may be TRBD1 (6 bases). Per the germline V gene, CDR1 is SGHRS and CDR2 is YFSETQ. V was shortened by 0 bases and J by 0 bases, with 16 bases between the two germline ends. CDR3 length: 18 amino acids. The CDR3 sequence: CASSLESRQATSGNTIYF. CDR3 DNA: TGCGCCAGCAGCTTGGAGTCGCGACAGGCAACCTCTGGAAACACCATATATTTT.

V usage is TRBV4-2 and J usage is TRBJ2-7; TRBD2 matches at 8 bases. Germline V gene lookup returns CDR1 LGHNA and CDR2 YNFKEQ. The V gene end was trimmed by 4 bases and the J gene end by 0 bases; junction bases not matched to a gene: 2. There are 14 residues in the CDR3. The CDR3: CASSPAGDSYEQYF. In DNA, the CDR3 is TGTGCCAGCAGCCCAGCGGGAGACTCCTACGAGCAGTACTTC.